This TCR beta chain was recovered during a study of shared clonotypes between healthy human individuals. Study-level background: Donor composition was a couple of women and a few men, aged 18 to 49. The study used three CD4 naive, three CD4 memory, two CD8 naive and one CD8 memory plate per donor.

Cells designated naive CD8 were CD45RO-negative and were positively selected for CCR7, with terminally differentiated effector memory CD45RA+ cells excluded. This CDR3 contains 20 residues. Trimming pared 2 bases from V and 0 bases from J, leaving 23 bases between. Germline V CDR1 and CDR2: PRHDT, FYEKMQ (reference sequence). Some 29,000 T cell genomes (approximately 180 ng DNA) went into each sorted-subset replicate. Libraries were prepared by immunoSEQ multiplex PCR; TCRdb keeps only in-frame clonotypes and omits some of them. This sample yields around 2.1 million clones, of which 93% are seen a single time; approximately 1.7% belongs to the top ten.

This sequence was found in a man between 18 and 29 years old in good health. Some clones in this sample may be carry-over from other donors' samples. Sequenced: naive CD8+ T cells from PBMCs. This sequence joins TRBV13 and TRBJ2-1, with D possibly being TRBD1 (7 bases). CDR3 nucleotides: TGTGCCAGCAGCTTACCCGACAGGGACTTAGGACGCACCTCCTACAATGAGCAGTTCTTC. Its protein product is CASSLPDRDLGRTSYNEQFF.